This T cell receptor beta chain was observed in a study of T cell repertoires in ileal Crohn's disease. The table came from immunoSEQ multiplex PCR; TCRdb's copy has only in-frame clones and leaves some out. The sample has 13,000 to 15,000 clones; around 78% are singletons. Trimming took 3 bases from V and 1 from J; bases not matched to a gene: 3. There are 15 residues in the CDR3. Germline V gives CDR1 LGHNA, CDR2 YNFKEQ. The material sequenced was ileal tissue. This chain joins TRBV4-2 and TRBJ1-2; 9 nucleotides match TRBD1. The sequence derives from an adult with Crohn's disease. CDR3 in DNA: TGTGCCAGCAGCCATACGACAGGGGGTAACTATGGCTACACCTTC. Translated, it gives CASSHTTGGNYGYTF.